These 4 T cell receptor beta chains share one sample of origin, sequenced in a study of beta chain features in type 1 diabetes. The whole isolated RNA underwent reverse transcription, so sequencing captured expressed TCRB transcripts. This table comes from immunoSEQ multiplex PCR, and its TCRdb copy is limited to in-frame clones, with some not included. The table lists over 500,000 clones, about 14% of them singletons. The sample taken for sequencing was naive CD4+ T cells from blood. Receptors originate from a man between 18 and 29 years old in good health.

The gene calls are TRBV5-1 and TRBJ2-7; TRBD2 matches 7 bases. Per the germline V gene, CDR1 is SGHRS and CDR2 is YFSETQ. V was clipped by 6 bases and J by 4 bases; unmatched bases: 4. The CDR3 loop spans 12 amino acids. CDR3 loop: CASKGEGYEQYF. For the CDR3, the DNA is TGCGCCAGCAAAGGGGAGGGATACGAGCAGTACTTC. The full variable domain, in which reference TRBV5-1 and TRBJ2-7 provide the parts outside the CDR3, is KAGVTQTPRYLIKTRGQQVTLSCSPISGHRSVSWYQQTPGQGLQFLFEYFSETQRNKGNFPGRFSGRQFSNSRSEMNVSTLELGDSALYLCASKGEGYEQYFGPGTRLTVT.

A remark on this clone: Additional DNA sequences in this sample encode the identical CDR3. This rearrangement joins TRBV7-2 to TRBJ1-5; D ambiguous. V shed 0 bases and J shed 0 bases, with 3 bases lying between them. This CDR3 contains 14 residues. Germline CDR1 reads SGHTA; CDR2 reads FQGNSA. In DNA, the CDR3 is TGTGCCAGCAGCTTAGCAGTTAGCAATCAGCCCCAGCATTTT. Amino acid sequence: CASSLAVSNQPQHF.

This rearrangement joins TRBV5-6 to TRBJ2-4, with 14 bases fitting TRBD2. This CDR3 spans 19 amino acids. The junction had 9 bases not matched to a gene; V was cut back by 3 bases and J by 1 base. Germline CDR1 reads SGHDT; CDR2 reads YYEEEE. The CDR3 DNA reads as TGTGCCAGCAGCTCGGTCGGACTAGCGGGGGGCCGTGCCAAAAACATTCAGTACTTC. It codes for CASSSVGLAGGRAKNIQYF.

Only a few counts were recorded for this clone. The chain combines TRBV28 with TRBJ1-4; TRBD1 agrees at 8 bases. Losses at the gene ends were 2 bases for V and 17 bases for J; bases not matched to a gene: 4. The CDR3 runs 11 residues. The germline V gene encodes CDR1 MDHEN and CDR2 SYDVKM. CDR3 loop: CASSLKGQAFF. Here the CDR3 DNA reads TGTGCCAGCAGTTTAAAGGGACAGGCCTTTTTT.